The 28 T cell receptor beta chains below all came from one sample that was sequenced in a study of cytomegalovirus exposure and HLA in healthy donors. Sequencing used immunoSEQ multiplex PCR; TCRdb keeps in-frame clones, though not all of them. The sample records more than 250,000 clones, roughly 87% being singletons. The specimen sequenced was PBMCs. The receptors were sampled from a woman younger than 45 in good health and CMV-seropositive.

The V call is TRBV27, the J call TRBJ1-4, with 7 bases fitting TRBD1. The CDR3 spans 19 residues. Germline-derived CDR1 and CDR2 are MNHEY and SMNVEV (reference sequence). The V and J ends lost 6 bases and 6 bases, in that order; junction bases with no gene match: 22. CDR3 loop: CASRAQGVILFLPHEKLFF. In nucleotides, the CDR3 is TGTGCCAGCAGGGCGCAGGGGGTGATCTTGTTCCTACCCCATGAAAAACTGTTTTTT.

The V call is TRBV5-1, the J call TRBJ2-2, with no clear D. Germline V gives CDR1 SGHRS, CDR2 YFSETQ. V was clipped by 5 bases and J by 4 bases, with 6 bases between them. This CDR3 contains 12 residues. The CDR3 region has the DNA TGCGCCAGCAGGGGAAGCACCGGGGAGCTGTTTTTT. Translating gives CASRGSTGELFF.

The chain recombines TRBV11-3 with TRBJ2-1, with 8 bases matching TRBD2. Trimming removed 5 bases from V and 7 bases from J; junction bases left unmatched: 13. Germline assignment: CDR1 SGHNT and CDR2 YENEEA. The CDR3 is 16 amino acids. CDR3 nucleotides: TGTGCCAGCAGCCCTCATAGCGGGGTGCGGGTGAATGAGCAGTTCTTC. This gives the protein CASSPHSGVRVNEQFF.

The chain joins TRBV6-5 to TRBJ1-1; D unresolved. Germline V gives CDR1 MNHEY, CDR2 SVGAGI. The CDR3 contains 15 residues. Trimming pared 6 bases from V and 4 bases from J, leaving 18 bases between. This CDR3 is CASRPLGTGGTEAFF. In nucleotides, the CDR3 is TGTGCCAGCAGGCCCCTGGGAACTGGCGGCACTGAAGCTTTCTTT.

A single count supports this clone. V is TRBV2 and J is TRBJ2-3, with TRBD1 as a possible D gene (5 bases). This CDR3 has 15 residues. The germline V gene has CDR1 SNHLY and CDR2 FYNNEI. The germline V and J ends were trimmed by 6 bases and 4 bases, with 17 bases remaining between them. CDR3 coding DNA: TGTGCCAGCAGCCTAGGGGCCTCAGTGCCAGATACGCAGTATTTT. Amino acid sequence: CASSLGASVPDTQYF. The variable domain in full, completed from reference TRBV2 and TRBJ2-3, reads EPEVTQTPSHQVTQMGQEVILRCVPISNHLYFYWYRQILGQKVEFLVSFYNNEISEKSEIFDDQFSVERPDGSNFTLKIRSTKLEDSAMYFCASSLGASVPDTQYFGPGTRLTVL.

The genes are TRBV19 and TRBJ2-1; TRBD2 agrees at 8 bases. This CDR3 is 14 amino acids long. CDR1 and CDR2 (germline): LNHDA, SQIVND (reference sequence). The V and J ends lost 7 bases and 6 bases, in that order; junction bases with no gene match: 8. The CDR3 DNA sequence: TGTGCCAGTATCTCCCCGGGAGGGCCCAATGAGCAGTTCTTC. It specifies CASISPGGPNEQFF.

The chain is built from TRBV6-6 and TRBJ1-1; tentative D call: TRBD1 (5 bases). Germline V gene lookup returns CDR1 MNHNY and CDR2 SVGAGI (reference sequence). V was shortened by 5 bases and J by 1 base, with 11 bases between the two germline ends. The CDR3 length is 14 residues. CDR3 sequence: CASSHRTGNTEAFF. The CDR3 DNA reads TGTGCCAGCAGTCACAGGACGGGGAACACTGAAGCTTTCTTT.

The chain couples TRBV6-5 to TRBJ1-6; D is possibly TRBD1 (5 bases). CDR1 is MNHEY and CDR2 is SVGAGI in the germline V gene. This CDR3 contains 14 residues. Between the trimmed V and J ends, which lost 0 bases and 10 bases, there was a span of 10 bases. DNA for the CDR3: TGTGCCAGCAGTTACTCGGGACTTGGCTCACCCCTCCACTTT. This sequence encodes CASSYSGLGSPLHF.

This clone was seen a single time. This rearrangement joins TRBV18 to TRBJ1-2; no definite D call. V was trimmed by 4 bases and J by 0 bases, leaving 6 bases between them. The CDR3 is 13 residues long. In germline, CDR1 is KGHSH, CDR2 LQKENI. CDR3 region: CASSQGPNYGYTF. As DNA, the CDR3 is TGTGCCAGCTCACAAGGACCTAACTATGGCTACACCTTC.

The rearrangement joins TRBV9 to TRBJ2-7, with D maybe TRBD2 (5 bases). The CDR3 is 12 amino acids. Germline loops: CDR1 SGDLS, CDR2 YYNGEE. V lost 3 bases to trimming and J lost 3 bases, with 7 bases between them. CDR3 in amino acids: CASSGTGYEQYF. CDR3 DNA: TGTGCCAGCAGCGGGACTGGCTACGAGCAGTACTTC.

The gene calls are TRBV30 and TRBJ2-3; TRBD2 agrees at 10 bases. The V gene's germline CDR1 is GTSNPN and CDR2 SVGIG (reference sequence). The length of the CDR3 is 15 residues. Losses at the gene ends were 7 bases for V and 0 bases for J; bases not matched to a gene: 7. The CDR3 DNA follows: TGTGCCTACGAACTAGCGGGGACTAGCACAGATACGCAGTATTTT. This codes for CAYELAGTSTDTQYF.

V and J are TRBV6-4 and TRBJ2-7; 7 nucleotides agree with TRBD2. Germline trimming cut 6 bases from V and 0 bases from J; bases unmatched to any gene: 2. The germline V gene encodes CDR1 MRHNA and CDR2 SNTAGT. The CDR3 length is 13 residues. The CDR3 loop is CASRSGASYEQYF. CDR3 DNA sequence: TGTGCCAGCAGGAGCGGGGCCTCCTACGAGCAGTACTTC.

V and J are TRBV20-1 and TRBJ1-2; D not resolved. Germline V lookup: CDR1 DFQATT, CDR2 SNEGSKA (reference sequence). The CDR3 totals 11 residues. Trimming stripped 4 bases from V and 2 bases from J, with 5 bases between. The CDR3 DNA reads as TGCAGTGCTATAGAGAACTATGGCTACACCTTC. Amino acids: CSAIENYGYTF.

The chain employs TRBV5-1 and TRBJ2-7, with 10 bases aligning to TRBD1. Germline trimming cut 0 bases from V and 6 bases from J; bases unmatched to any gene: 9. CDR1 and CDR2 from the germline V gene are SGHRS and YFSETQ. This CDR3 has 16 residues. CDR3 in amino acids: CASSLAMGQGRSEQYF. CDR3 bases: TGCGCCAGCAGCTTGGCTATGGGACAGGGGCGGTCCGAGCAGTACTTC.

The DNA of the CDR3 is TGTGCCAGCAGCGTAGACCTTCTGGAGGAGACCCAGTACTTC. Translation: CASSVDLLEETQYF. V gene TRBV9 combines with J gene TRBJ2-5; no clear D gene. Germline CDR1 is SGDLS and CDR2 is YYNGEE. V shed 0 bases and J shed 5 bases, with 11 bases lying between them. This CDR3 is 14 amino acids long. The whole variable domain, remainder taken from reference TRBV9 and TRBJ2-5, is DSGVTQTPKHLITATGQRVTLRCSPRSGDLSVYWYQQSLDQGLQFLIQYYNGEERAKGNILERFSAQQFPDLHSELNLSSLELGDSALYFCASSVDLLEETQYFGPGTRLLVL.

This sequence joins TRBV27 and TRBJ2-7, with D possibly being TRBD2 (7 bases). Trimming shortened V by 5 bases and J by 3 bases, and 17 bases separated the two germline ends. Per the germline V gene, CDR1 is MNHEY and CDR2 is SMNVEV (reference sequence). This CDR3 spans 15 amino acids. CDR3 nucleotide sequence: TGTGCCAGCAGTGCGGGGGCGAACCCGGTCTACGAGCAGTACTTC. This sequence encodes CASSAGANPVYEQYF.

The rearrangement links TRBV7-8 to TRBJ1-1, with D perhaps TRBD1 (5 bases). CDR3 length equals 13 residues. Trimming removed 4 bases from V and 1 base from J, with 7 bases in between. Germline assignment: CDR1 SGHVS and CDR2 FQNEAQ. The CDR3 is CASSSQANTEAFF. The CDR3 nucleotides read TGTGCCAGCAGCTCACAGGCGAACACTGAAGCTTTCTTT.

The sample holds one count of this clone. This chain uses TRBV7-6 with TRBJ2-7; D remains ambiguous. Trimming removed 3 bases from V and 5 bases from J, with 11 bases in between. The CDR3 runs to 13 residues. Germline CDR1 SGHVS, CDR2 FNYEAQ. DNA for the CDR3: TGTGCCAGCAGCTTTCTAAATACTAACGAGCAGTACTTC. Its protein product is CASSFLNTNEQYF.

The genes are TRBV7-8 and TRBJ2-7; D possibly corresponds to TRBD1 (6 bases). The CDR3 runs to 15 residues. The germline gives CDR1 SGHVS, CDR2 FQNEAQ. With 0 bases removed from V and 0 bases from J, the gap between germline ends came to 9 bases. The CDR3 nucleotides read TGTGCCAGCAGCTTAGCTGGGGACACCTCCTACGAGCAGTACTTC. It encodes CASSLAGDTSYEQYF.

V is TRBV11-2 and J is TRBJ1-1; D is possibly TRBD1 (5 bases). In germline, CDR1 is SGHAT, CDR2 FQNNGV. V was cut by 7 bases and J by 0 bases, with 18 bases left in between. The CDR3 loop spans 16 amino acids. DNA of the CDR3: TGTGCCAGCATAGCCAGATGGGACGGAATGAACACTGAAGCTTTCTTT. It translates to CASIARWDGMNTEAFF.

The rearrangement joins TRBV6-5 to TRBJ2-1; 8 bases are a match to TRBD2. V gave up 2 bases and J gave up 3 bases; unmatched junction bases: 6. Germline CDR1 is MNHEY and CDR2 is SVGAGI. The CDR3 consists of 16 residues. CDR3 sequence: CASSYLPGGGYNEQFF. The CDR3 nucleotides read TGTGCCAGCAGTTACCTCCCCGGGGGGGGCTACAATGAGCAGTTCTTC.

The chain employs TRBV5-1 and TRBJ2-1; TRBD1 aligns across 10 bases. Per the germline V gene, CDR1 is SGHRS and CDR2 is YFSETQ. This CDR3 spans 16 amino acids. V lost 4 bases and J lost 5; bases outside the gene matches: 9. The CDR3 DNA sequence: TGCGCCAGCAGCGGACAGGGGGAATTGGCAAACAATGAGCAGTTCTTC. As protein: CASSGQGELANNEQFF.

This chain connects TRBV19 to TRBJ1-2; D may be TRBD1 (6 bases). Germline assignment: CDR1 LNHDA and CDR2 SQIVND (reference sequence). The V and J ends lost 3 bases and 7 bases respectively, with 15 bases between them. The CDR3 length is 14 residues. CDR3 region: CASSIVAGAFGYTF. The CDR3 nucleotides are TGTGCCAGTAGTATCGTGGCGGGGGCATTTGGCTACACCTTC.

This clone was counted once. J is TRBJ2-2 and V is TRBV4-1, with TRBD2 as a possible D gene (6 bases). CDR1 is MGHRA, CDR2 YSYEKL, per germline. V gave up 3 bases and J gave up 0 bases, with 11 bases separating them. The CDR3 extends over 16 amino acids. The CDR3 region has the DNA TGCGCCAGCAGCCAGGGACTGGCTGCGAACACCGGGGAGCTGTTTTTT. Translated: CASSQGLAANTGELFF.

This clone occurred once. V usage is TRBV18 and J usage is TRBJ2-7; D gene ambiguous. Trimming left V 6 bases short and J 3 bases short, with 12 bases between. Germline CDR1 and CDR2: KGHSH and LQKENI. This CDR3 is built from 13 residues. As DNA, the CDR3 is TGTGCCAGCTCGGAGAGTCCATTCTACGAGCAGTACTTC. It specifies CASSESPFYEQYF.

The gene calls are TRBV25-1 and TRBJ2-1, with TRBD2 matching 12 bases. With V trimmed by 5 bases and J by 9 bases, 8 bases remained unmatched. Germline CDR1 reads MGHDK; CDR2 reads SYGVNS. The CDR3 length is 15 residues. The CDR3 sequence: CASSKTSGGPAEQFF. CDR3 sequence (DNA): TGTGCCAGCAGTAAGACTAGCGGGGGCCCGGCTGAGCAGTTCTTC.

The chain couples TRBV19 to TRBJ2-3; 11 bases are shared with TRBD2. V lost 7 bases to trimming and J lost 4 bases; unmatched junction nucleotides: 4. This CDR3 is 14 amino acids long. The V gene's germline CDR1 is LNHDA and CDR2 SQIVND (reference sequence). The CDR3 here is CASTTSGRADTQYF. Written as DNA, the CDR3 is TGTGCCAGTACCACTAGCGGGAGAGCAGATACGCAGTATTTT.

The rearrangement links TRBV5-1 to TRBJ2-1; no firm D call. Germline V gene sequence: CDR1 SGHRS, CDR2 YFSETQ. The CDR3 runs 14 residues. Between the trimmed V and J ends, which lost 0 bases and 6 bases, there was a span of 10 bases. The chain's CDR3 is CASSLETGFNEQFF. DNA of the CDR3: TGCGCCAGCAGCTTGGAAACGGGTTTCAATGAGCAGTTCTTC.